The source of this T cell receptor (beta chain) is a study of OX40 agonist ivuxolimab in advanced cancers. Background on the study: Aged roughly 23 to 90 with a mean of 60 years, they were about 80% male. Study results and caveats: With doses of 0.1 to 3.0 mg/kg, CD4+ and CD8+ blood T cells had undergone clonal expansion by week 6.

The CDR3 spans 14 residues. The germline gives CDR1 SGHAT, CDR2 FQNNGV. The germline V and J ends were trimmed by 6 bases and 1 base, with 12 bases remaining between them. Regarding this clone: Antigen: not known.

The data were produced by immunoSEQ multiplex PCR, yet TCRdb's version contains in-frame clones alone and is incomplete. The data contain about 75,000 clones, 70% to 90% of them singletons. The chain carries TRBV11-2 and TRBJ1-2; possibly TRBD1 for D (5 bases). The sample here was CD4+ or CD8+ T cells sorted from blood, taken in a trial of the OX40 agonist ivuxolimab. This sequence was found in an adult with an advanced solid tumor such as melanoma, head and neck, liver or kidney cancer. The CDR3 protein is CASRTDTNNYGYTF. CDR3 in DNA: TGTGCCAGCAGGACGGACACCAATAACTATGGCTACACCTTC.